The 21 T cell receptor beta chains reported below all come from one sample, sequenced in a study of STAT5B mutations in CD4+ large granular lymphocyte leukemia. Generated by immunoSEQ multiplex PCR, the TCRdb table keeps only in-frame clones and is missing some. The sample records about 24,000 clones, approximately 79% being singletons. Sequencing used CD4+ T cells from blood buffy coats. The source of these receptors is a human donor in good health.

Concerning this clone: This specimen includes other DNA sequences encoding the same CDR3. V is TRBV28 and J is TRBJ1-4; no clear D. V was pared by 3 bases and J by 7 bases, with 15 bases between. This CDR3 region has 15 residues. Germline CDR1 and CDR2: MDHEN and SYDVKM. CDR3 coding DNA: TGTGCCAGCAGTTTCGGAACAGTTCAGAGTGAAAAACTGTTTTTT. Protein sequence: CASSFGTVQSEKLFF.

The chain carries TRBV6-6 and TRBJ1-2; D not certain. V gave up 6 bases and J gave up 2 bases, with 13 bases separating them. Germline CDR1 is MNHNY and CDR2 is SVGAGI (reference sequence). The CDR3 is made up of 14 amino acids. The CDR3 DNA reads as TGTGCCAGCAGCCCCTTCAGCCTAAACTATGGCTACACCTTC. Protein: CASSPFSLNYGYTF.

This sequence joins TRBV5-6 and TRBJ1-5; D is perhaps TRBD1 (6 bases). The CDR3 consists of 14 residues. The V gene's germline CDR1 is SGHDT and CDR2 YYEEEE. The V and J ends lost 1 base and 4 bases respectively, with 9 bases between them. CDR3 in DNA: TGTGCCAGCAGCTTGACAGGGACAAATCAGCCCCAGCATTTT. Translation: CASSLTGTNQPQHF.

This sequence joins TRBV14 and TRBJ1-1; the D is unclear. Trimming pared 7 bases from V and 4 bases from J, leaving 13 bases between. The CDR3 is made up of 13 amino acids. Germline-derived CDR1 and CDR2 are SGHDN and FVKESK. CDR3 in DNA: TGTGCCAGCACCCGGTCCCGCGGCACTGAAGCTTTCTTT. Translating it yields CASTRSRGTEAFF.

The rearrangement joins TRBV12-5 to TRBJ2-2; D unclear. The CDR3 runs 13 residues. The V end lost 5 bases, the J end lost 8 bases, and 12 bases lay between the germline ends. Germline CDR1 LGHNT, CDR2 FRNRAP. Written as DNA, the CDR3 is TGTGCTAGTGGTCTATCCCTGTGGGGGGAGCTGTTTTTT. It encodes CASGLSLWGELFF.

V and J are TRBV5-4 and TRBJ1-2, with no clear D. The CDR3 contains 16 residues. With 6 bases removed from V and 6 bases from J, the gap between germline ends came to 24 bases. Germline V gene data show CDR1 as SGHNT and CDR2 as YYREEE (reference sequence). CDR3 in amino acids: CASTHEMAGSRNGYTF. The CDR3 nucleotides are TGTGCCAGCACCCATGAGATGGCAGGCTCTAGGAATGGCTACACCTTC. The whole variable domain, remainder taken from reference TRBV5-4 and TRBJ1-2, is ETGVTQSPTHLIKTRGQQVTLRCSSQSGHNTVSWYQQALGQGPQFIFQYYREEENGRGNFPPRFSGLQFPNYSSELNVNALELDDSALYLCASTHEMAGSRNGYTFGSGTRLTVV.

The CDR3 DNA sequence: TGTGCCAGCTCCGGGACAGAGAACACTGAAGCTTTCTTT. Translation gives CASSGTENTEAFF. The chain uses TRBV18 and TRBJ1-1; the match to TRBD1 covers 7 bases. This CDR3 has 13 residues. Germline loops: CDR1 KGHSH, CDR2 LQKENI. Trimming at V came to 6 bases and at J to 1 base, leaving 2 bases not matched to a gene. Combining the CDR3 with reference TRBV18 and TRBJ1-1 gives the whole variable domain NAGVMQNPRHLVRRRGQEARLRCSPMKGHSHVYWYRQLPEEGLKFMVYLQKENIIDESGMPKERFSAEFPKEGPSILRIQQVVRGDSAAYFCASSGTENTEAFFGQGTRLTVV.

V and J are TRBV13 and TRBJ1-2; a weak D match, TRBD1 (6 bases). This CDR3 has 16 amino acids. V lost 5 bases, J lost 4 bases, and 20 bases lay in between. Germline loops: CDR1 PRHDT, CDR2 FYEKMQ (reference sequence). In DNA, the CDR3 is TGTGCCAGCAGCCCCCGGTTTGGGGGCGCGTCCTATGGCTACACCTTC. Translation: CASSPRFGGASYGYTF.

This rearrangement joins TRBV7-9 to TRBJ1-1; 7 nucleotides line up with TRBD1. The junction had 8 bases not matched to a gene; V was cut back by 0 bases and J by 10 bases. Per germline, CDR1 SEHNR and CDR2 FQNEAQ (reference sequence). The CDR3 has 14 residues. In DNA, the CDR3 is TGTGCCAGCAGCTTAGCCGGGACAGCTAGGCGAGCTTTCTTT. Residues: CASSLAGTARRAFF. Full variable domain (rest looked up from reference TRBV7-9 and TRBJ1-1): DTGVSQNPRHKITKRGQNVTFRCDPISEHNRLYWYRQTLGQGPEFLTYFQNEAQLEKSRLLSDRFSAERPKGSFSTLEIQRTEQGDSAMYLCASSLAGTARRAFFGQGTRLTVV.

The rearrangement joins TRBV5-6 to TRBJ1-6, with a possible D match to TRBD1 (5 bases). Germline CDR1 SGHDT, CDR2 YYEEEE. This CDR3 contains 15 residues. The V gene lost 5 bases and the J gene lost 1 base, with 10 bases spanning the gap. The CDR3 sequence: CASRPGFSYNSPLHF. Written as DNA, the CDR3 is TGTGCCAGCAGACCAGGGTTTTCCTATAATTCACCCCTCCACTTT.

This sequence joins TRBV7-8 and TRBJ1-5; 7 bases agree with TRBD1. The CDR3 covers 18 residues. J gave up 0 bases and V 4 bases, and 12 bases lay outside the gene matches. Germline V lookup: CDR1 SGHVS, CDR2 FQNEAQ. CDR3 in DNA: TGTGCCAGCAGCTCGAACTGGTTGGCAGGGGGTAGCAATCAGCCCCAGCATTTT. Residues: CASSSNWLAGGSNQPQHF.

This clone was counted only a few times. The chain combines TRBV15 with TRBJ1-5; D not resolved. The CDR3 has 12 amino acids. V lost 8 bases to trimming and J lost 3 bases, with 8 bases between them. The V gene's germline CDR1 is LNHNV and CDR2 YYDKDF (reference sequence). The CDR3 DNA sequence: TGTGCCACCGGCGTAAACAATCAGCCCCAGCATTTT. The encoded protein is CATGVNNQPQHF.

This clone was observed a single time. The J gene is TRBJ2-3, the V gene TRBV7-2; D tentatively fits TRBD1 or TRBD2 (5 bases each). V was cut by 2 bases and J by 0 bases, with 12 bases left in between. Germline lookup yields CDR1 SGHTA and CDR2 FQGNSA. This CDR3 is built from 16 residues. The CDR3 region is CASSLTGGISTDTQYF. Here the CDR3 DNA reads TGTGCCAGCAGCTTAACTGGGGGTATTAGCACAGATACGCAGTATTTT.

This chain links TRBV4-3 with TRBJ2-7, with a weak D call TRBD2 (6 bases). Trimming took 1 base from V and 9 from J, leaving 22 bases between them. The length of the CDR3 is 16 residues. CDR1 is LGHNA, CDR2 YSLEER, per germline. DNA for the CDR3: TGCGCCAGCAGCCAAGTAGTCCAGGGAGGTCAATTGGTGCAGTACTTC. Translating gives CASSQVVQGGQLVQYF.

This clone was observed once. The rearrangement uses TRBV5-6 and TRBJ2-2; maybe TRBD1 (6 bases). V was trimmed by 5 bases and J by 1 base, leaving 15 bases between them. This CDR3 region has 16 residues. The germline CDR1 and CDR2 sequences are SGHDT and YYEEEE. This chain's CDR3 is CASRSLTGLNTGELFF. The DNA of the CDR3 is TGTGCCAGCAGGAGCCTGACAGGTTTGAACACCGGGGAGCTGTTTTTT.

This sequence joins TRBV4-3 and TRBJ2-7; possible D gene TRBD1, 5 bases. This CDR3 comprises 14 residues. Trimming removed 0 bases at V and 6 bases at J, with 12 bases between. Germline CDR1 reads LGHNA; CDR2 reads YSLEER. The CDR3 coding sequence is TGCGCCAGCAGCCAAGATCTAGGGGTCGGCGAGCAGTACTTC. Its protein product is CASSQDLGVGEQYF.

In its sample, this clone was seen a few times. The CDR3: CASSQDRGGGYTF. In DNA, the CDR3 is TGTGCCAGCAGCCAAGACAGGGGAGGTGGCTACACCTTC. The chain links TRBV14 to TRBJ1-2; D possibly corresponds to TRBD1 (6 bases). The ends were cut back, 0 bases at V and 7 bases at J, with 9 bases in the middle. The length of the CDR3 is 13 residues. Germline values: CDR1 SGHDN, CDR2 FVKESK.

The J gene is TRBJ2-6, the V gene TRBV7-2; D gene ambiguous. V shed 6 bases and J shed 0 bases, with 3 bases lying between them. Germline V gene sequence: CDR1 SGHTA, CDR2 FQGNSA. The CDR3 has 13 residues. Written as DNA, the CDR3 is TGTGCCAGCAGGGACTCTGGGGCCAACGTCCTGACTTTC. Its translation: CASRDSGANVLTF.

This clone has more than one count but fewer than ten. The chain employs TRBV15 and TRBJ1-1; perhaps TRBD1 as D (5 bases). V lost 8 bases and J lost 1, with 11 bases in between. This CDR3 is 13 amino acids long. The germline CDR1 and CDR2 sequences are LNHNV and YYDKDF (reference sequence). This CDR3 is CATQQVGNTEAFF. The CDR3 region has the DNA TGTGCCACCCAACAGGTTGGGAACACTGAAGCTTTCTTT.

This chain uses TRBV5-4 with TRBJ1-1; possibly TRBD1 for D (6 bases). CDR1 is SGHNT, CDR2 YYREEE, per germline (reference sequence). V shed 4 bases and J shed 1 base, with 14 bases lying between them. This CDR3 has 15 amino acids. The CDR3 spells CASSLSGVKNTEAFF. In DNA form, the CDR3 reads TGTGCCAGCAGCCTATCAGGGGTTAAGAACACTGAAGCTTTCTTT. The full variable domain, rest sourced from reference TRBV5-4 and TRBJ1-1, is ETGVTQSPTHLIKTRGQQVTLRCSSQSGHNTVSWYQQALGQGPQFIFQYYREEENGRGNFPPRFSGLQFPNYSSELNVNALELDDSALYLCASSLSGVKNTEAFFGQGTRLTVV.

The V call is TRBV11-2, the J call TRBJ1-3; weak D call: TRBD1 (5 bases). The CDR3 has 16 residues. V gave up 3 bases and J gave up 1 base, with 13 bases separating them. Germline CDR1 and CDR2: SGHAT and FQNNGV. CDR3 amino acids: CASSFSKGPSGNTIYF. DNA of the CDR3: TGTGCCAGCAGCTTTAGTAAGGGGCCGTCTGGAAACACCATATATTTT.